This T cell receptor beta chain emerged from a study of OX40 agonist ivuxolimab in advanced cancers. Findings and caveats of the study: Clonal expansion from baseline to week 6 occurred in both CD4+ and CD8+ T cells. The mean number of expanded clones was higher in CD8+ T cells than in CD4+.

Repertoires were generated with immunoSEQ multiplex PCR, while TCRdb's copy carries only in-frame clones and drops some. The table lists almost 70,000 clones, roughly nine tenths of them singletons, with 3% to 4% in the top ten. In the case of this clone: No antigen is known for it.

Germline lookup yields CDR1 SGDLS and CDR2 YYNGEE. The CDR3 sequence is 15 residues long. V was pared by 0 bases and J by 4 bases, with 4 bases of the junction left unmatched. This clonotype was sampled from an adult with an advanced solid tumor such as melanoma, head and neck, liver or kidney cancer. The chain is built from TRBV9 and TRBJ2-5; 9 nucleotides line up with TRBD1. This specimen consisted of CD4+ or CD8+ T cells sorted from blood, obtained in a trial of the OX40 agonist ivuxolimab. CDR3 protein: CASSVGQGDGETQYF. DNA of the CDR3: TGTGCCAGCAGCGTAGGACAGGGGGACGGAGAGACCCAGTACTTC.